Each of the 7 T cell receptor beta chains below was sequenced from the same sample in a study of blood T cell repertoires in COVID-19. Method: immunoSEQ multiplex PCR; TCRdb's copy keeps in-frame clones and lacks some. The sample consists of some 150,000 clones, over 75% of them appearing once. The sample taken for sequencing was peripheral blood. The receptor set was obtained from a human donor in a cohort sampled during active COVID-19.

The chain joins TRBV29-1 to TRBJ1-3; D is unresolved. V gave up 4 bases and J gave up 0 bases, with 7 bases separating them. The CDR3 sequence is 13 residues long. The V gene's germline CDR1 is SQVTM and CDR2 ANQGSEA. The CDR3 sequence is CSVASGSGNTIYF. CDR3 nucleotides: TGCAGCGTTGCCTCAGGCTCTGGAAACACCATATATTTT.

This clone appeared once. This sequence joins TRBV18 and TRBJ1-3; 8 nucleotides line up with TRBD1. The V and J ends lost 5 bases and 4 bases, in that order; junction bases with no gene match: 7. CDR1 and CDR2 (germline): KGHSH, LQKENI. This CDR3 has 15 residues. The CDR3 DNA follows: TGTGCCAGCTCAACGACGAGGGACAGGGGAAACACCATATATTTT. Encoded protein: CASSTTRDRGNTIYF.

The V gene is TRBV7-6, the J gene TRBJ1-1; possible D gene TRBD1, 5 bases. CDR1 SGHVS and CDR2 FNYEAQ come from the germline V gene. V was shortened by 1 base and J by 0 bases, with 9 bases between the two germline ends. The CDR3 is 15 amino acids. CDR3 sequence reads: CASSLGAGMNTEAFF. The CDR3 nucleotides read TGTGCCAGCAGCTTAGGGGCAGGGATGAACACTGAAGCTTTCTTT.

This clone came up once. The chain recombines TRBV25-1 with TRBJ2-7, with 7 bases aligning to TRBD2. The CDR3 runs 15 residues. With V trimmed by 2 bases and J by 6 bases, 10 bases remained unmatched. Per germline, CDR1 MGHDK and CDR2 SYGVNS. CDR3 DNA: TGTGCCAGCAGTGAAGTGTCGGGGGGACCGGGCGAGCAGTACTTC. Translating gives CASSEVSGGPGEQYF.

On this clone: Different DNA sequences within this sample yield the same CDR3. The chain uses TRBV5-1 and TRBJ2-5; perhaps TRBD2 as D (6 bases). Trimming took off 0 bases at V and 2 bases at J, with 8 bases between the two ends. The CDR3 length is 14 residues. Germline lookup yields CDR1 SGHRS and CDR2 YFSETQ. CDR3 sequence: CASSLAGTQETQYF. The CDR3 DNA is TGCGCCAGCAGCTTGGCAGGGACTCAAGAGACCCAGTACTTC.

The CDR3 spells CASFGREGTTQYF. The CDR3 DNA is TGTGCCAGCTTCGGGAGAGAGGGAACTACGCAGTATTTT. The chain carries TRBV7-2 and TRBJ2-3; tentative D call: TRBD2 (6 bases). The CDR3 consists of 13 residues. Germline CDR1 reads SGHTA; CDR2 reads FQGNSA. With 8 bases removed from V and 8 bases from J, the gap between germline ends came to 17 bases.

The chain carries TRBV7-3 and TRBJ2-1, with D perhaps TRBD2 (6 bases). The length of the CDR3 is 15 residues. In germline, CDR1 is SGHTA, CDR2 FQGTGA. The V and J ends lost 4 bases and 11 bases respectively, with 21 bases between them. The CDR3 loop is CASSSTREAWDQQFF. CDR3 in DNA: TGTGCCAGCAGCTCGACTAGGGAGGCTTGGGATCAGCAGTTCTTC.